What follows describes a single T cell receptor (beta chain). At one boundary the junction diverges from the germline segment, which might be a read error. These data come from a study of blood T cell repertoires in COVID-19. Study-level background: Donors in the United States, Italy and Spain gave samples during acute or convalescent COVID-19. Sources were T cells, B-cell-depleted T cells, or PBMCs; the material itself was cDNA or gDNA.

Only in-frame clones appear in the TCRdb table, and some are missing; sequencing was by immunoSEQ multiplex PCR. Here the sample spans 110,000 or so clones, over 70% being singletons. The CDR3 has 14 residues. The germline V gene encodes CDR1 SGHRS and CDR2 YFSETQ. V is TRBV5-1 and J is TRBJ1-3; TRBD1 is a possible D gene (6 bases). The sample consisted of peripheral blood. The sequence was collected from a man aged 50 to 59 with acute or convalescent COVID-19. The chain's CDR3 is CASSPTGSENTIYF. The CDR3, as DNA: TGCGCCAGCAGCCCTACAGGGTCTGAAAACACCATATATTTT. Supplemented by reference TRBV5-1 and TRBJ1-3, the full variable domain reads KAGVTQTPRYLIKTRGQQVTLSCSPISGHRSVSWYQQTPGQGLQFLFEYFSETQRNKGNFPGRFSGRQFSNSRSEMNVSTLELGDSALYLCASSPTGSENTIYFGEGSWLTVV.